This T cell receptor (beta chain) was found in a study of cytomegalovirus exposure and HLA in healthy donors. The wider study: The 95 to 150 validation repertoires were produced on the same platform as the approximately 670 repertoires of the first cohort. This was reported in a later analysis. Study-wide points: The classifier was said to identify cytomegalovirus status with high specificity and sensitivity.

The data were produced by immunoSEQ multiplex PCR, yet TCRdb's version contains in-frame clones alone and is incomplete. The repertoire has 150,000 to 200,000 clones, around nine tenths of them found once; the top ten carry less than 3%. In the case of this clone: Its specificity is unknown.

The V and J ends lost 1 base and 6 bases respectively, with 6 bases between them. This CDR3 has 13 amino acids. Germline V gene data show CDR1 as MNHEY and CDR2 as SMNVEV (reference sequence). The chain recombines TRBV27 with TRBJ2-2; D is ambiguous. Sequencing was carried out using PBMCs. The sequence was collected from a man in his late teens or twenties in good health and CMV-seropositive. Here the CDR3 reads CASSLLVPGELFF. DNA of the CDR3: TGTGCCAGCAGTTTATTAGTGCCCGGGGAGCTGTTTTTT.